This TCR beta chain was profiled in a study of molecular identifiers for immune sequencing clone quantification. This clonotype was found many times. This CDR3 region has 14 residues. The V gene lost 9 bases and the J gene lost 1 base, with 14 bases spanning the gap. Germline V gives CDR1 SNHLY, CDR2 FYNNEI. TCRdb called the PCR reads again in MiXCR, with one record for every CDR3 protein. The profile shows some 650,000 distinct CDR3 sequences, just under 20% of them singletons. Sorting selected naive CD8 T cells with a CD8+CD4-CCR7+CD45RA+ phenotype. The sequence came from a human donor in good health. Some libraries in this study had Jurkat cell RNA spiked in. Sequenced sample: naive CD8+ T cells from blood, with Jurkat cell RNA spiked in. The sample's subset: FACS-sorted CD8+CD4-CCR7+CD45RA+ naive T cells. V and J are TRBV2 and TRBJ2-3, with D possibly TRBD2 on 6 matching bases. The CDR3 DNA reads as TGTGCCAGAAAGGAGGCTAGCGGCACAGATACGCAGTATTTT. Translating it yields CARKEASGTDTQYF.